This record concerns one T cell receptor (beta chain) sequence. This sample was included in a study of blood T cell repertoires in COVID-19. Study background: COVID-19 samples, acute and convalescent, were from the United States, Italy and Spain. T cells, B-cell-depleted T cells, or PBMCs supplied cDNA or gDNA.

In the original workflow: Estimation of nucleated cell counts relied on the amplification of reference gene primers. This table comes from immunoSEQ multiplex PCR, and its TCRdb copy is limited to in-frame clones, with some not included. V and J calls and clone size are copied from that table; D and trimming were computed from the DNA. The sample lists more than 25,000 clones, approximately 80% occurring once. Trimming left V 3 bases short and J 5 bases short, with 9 bases between. Germline V gene lookup returns CDR1 SQVTM and CDR2 ANQGSEA. This CDR3 is built from 12 residues. This sequence originates from a man in his 70s with active COVID-19. The V call is TRBV29-1, the J call TRBJ2-3; no definite D call. The specimen was peripheral blood. The CDR3 DNA reads TGCAGCGTTGACTCGGGTCAAGATACGCAGTATTTT. Translation: CSVDSGQDTQYF.